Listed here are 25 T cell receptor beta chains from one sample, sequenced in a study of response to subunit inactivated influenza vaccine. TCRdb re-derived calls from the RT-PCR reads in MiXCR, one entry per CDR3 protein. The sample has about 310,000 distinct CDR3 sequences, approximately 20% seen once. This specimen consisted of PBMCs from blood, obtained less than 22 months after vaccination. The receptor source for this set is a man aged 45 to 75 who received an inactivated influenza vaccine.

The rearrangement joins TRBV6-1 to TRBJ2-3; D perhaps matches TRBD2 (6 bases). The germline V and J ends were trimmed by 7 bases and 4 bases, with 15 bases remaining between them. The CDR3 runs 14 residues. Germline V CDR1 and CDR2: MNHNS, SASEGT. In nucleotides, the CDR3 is TGTGCCAGCAACTTGGGGGGTAGGTCAGATACGCAGTATTTT. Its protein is CASNLGGRSDTQYF.

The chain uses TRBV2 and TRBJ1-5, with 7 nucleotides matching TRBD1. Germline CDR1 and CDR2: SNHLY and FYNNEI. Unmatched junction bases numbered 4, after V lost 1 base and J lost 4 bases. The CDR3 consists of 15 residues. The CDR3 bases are TGTGCCAGCAGTGAAGGAGGGACAGTGAATCAGCCCCAGCATTTT. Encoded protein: CASSEGGTVNQPQHF.

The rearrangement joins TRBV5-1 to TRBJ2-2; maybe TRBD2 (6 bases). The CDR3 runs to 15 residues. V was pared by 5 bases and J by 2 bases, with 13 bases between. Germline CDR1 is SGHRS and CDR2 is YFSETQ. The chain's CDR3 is CASSFLALNTGELFF. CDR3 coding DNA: TGCGCCAGCAGTTTTCTAGCGCTAAACACCGGGGAGCTGTTTTTT. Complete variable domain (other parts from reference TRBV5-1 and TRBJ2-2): KAGVTQTPRYLIKTRGQQVTLSCSPISGHRSVSWYQQTPGQGLQFLFEYFSETQRNKGNFPGRFSGRQFSNSRSEMNVSTLELGDSALYLCASSFLALNTGELFFGEGSRLTVL.

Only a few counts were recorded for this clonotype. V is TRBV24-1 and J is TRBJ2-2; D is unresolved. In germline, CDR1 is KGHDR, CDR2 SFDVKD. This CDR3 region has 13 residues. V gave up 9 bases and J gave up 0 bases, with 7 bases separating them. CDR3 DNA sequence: TGTGCCACCCGGGCAACGAACACCGGGGAGCTGTTTTTT. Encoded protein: CATRATNTGELFF.

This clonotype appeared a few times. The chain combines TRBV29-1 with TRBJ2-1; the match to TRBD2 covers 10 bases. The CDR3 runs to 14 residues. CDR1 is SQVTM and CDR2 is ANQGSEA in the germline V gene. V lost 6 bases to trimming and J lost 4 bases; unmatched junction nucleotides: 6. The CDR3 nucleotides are TGCAGCGTAGCCGGGACTAGCGCGTACAATGAGCAGTTCTTC. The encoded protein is CSVAGTSAYNEQFF.

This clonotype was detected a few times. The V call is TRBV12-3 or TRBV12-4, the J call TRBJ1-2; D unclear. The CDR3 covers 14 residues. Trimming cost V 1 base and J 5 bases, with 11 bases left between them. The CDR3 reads CASSLGRRDYGYTF. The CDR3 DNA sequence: TGTGCCAGCAGTTTAGGACGGAGAGATTATGGCTACACCTTC.

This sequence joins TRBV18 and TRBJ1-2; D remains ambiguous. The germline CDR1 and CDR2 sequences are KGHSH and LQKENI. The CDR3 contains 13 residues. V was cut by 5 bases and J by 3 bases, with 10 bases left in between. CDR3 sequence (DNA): TGTGCCAGCTCAGACGGACGAGACTATGGCTACACCTTC. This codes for CASSDGRDYGYTF. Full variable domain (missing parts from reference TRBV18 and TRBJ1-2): NAGVMQNPRHLVRRRGQEARLRCSPMKGHSHVYWYRQLPEEGLKFMVYLQKENIIDESGMPKERFSAEFPKEGPSILRIQQVVRGDSAAYFCASSDGRDYGYTFGSGTRLTVV.

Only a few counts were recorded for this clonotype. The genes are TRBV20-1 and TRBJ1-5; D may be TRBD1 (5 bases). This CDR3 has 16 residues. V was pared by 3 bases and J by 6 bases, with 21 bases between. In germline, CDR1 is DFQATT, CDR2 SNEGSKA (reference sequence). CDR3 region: CSARGDRRTNLQPQHF. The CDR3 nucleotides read TGCAGTGCTAGGGGAGACAGAAGAACCAATCTTCAGCCCCAGCATTTT.

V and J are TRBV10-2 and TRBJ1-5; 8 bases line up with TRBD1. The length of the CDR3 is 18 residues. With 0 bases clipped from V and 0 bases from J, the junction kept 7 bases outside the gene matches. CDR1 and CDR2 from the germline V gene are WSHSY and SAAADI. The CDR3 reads CASSESDRASYSNQPQHF. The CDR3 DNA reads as TGCGCCAGCAGTGAGTCGGACAGGGCCTCCTATAGCAATCAGCCCCAGCATTTT.

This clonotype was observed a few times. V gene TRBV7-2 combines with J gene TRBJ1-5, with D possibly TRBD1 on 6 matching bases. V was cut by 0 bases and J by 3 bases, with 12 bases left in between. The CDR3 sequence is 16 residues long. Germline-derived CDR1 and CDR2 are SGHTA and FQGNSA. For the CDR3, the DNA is TGTGCCAGCAGCTTAGCCAGGGGCTCAATCAATCAGCCCCAGCATTTT. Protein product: CASSLARGSINQPQHF.

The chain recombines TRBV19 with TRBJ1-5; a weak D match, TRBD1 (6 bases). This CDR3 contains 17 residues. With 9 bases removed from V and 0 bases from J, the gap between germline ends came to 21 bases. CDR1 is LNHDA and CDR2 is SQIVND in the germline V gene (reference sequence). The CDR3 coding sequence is TGTGCCAGCAGAGAGGACAGCCACATTACTAGCAATCAGCCCCAGCATTTT. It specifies CASREDSHITSNQPQHF.

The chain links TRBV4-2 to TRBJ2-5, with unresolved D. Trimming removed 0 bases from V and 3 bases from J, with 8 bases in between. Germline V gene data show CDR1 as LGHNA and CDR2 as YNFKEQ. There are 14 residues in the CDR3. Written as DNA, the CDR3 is TGTGCCAGCAGCCAAGATAAGTCAGAAGAGACCCAGTACTTC. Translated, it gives CASSQDKSEETQYF.

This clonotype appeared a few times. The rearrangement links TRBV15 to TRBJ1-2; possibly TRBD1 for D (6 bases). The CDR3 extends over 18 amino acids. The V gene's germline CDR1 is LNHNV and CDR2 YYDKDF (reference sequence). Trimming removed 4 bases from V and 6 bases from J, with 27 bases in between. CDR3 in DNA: TGTGCCACCAGCACACCCACACCGATACAGGGAGAACAGGATGGCTACACCTTC. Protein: CATSTPTPIQGEQDGYTF.

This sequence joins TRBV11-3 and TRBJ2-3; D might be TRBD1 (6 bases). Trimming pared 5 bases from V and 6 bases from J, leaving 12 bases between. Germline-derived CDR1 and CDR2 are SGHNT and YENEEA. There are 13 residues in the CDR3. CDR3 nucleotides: TGTGCCAGCAGCCCACAGGGAAGCGATACGCAGTATTTT. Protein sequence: CASSPQGSDTQYF.

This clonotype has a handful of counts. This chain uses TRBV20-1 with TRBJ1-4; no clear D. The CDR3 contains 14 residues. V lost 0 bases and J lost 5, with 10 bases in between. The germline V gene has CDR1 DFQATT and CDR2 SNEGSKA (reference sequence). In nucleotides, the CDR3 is TGCAGTGCTAGAGATGCCAGGAGAAATGAAAAACTGTTTTTT. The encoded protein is CSARDARRNEKLFF.

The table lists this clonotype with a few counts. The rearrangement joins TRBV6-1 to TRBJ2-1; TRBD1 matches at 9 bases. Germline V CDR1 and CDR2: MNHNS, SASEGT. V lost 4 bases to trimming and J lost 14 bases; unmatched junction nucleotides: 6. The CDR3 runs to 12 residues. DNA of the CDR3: TGTGCCAGCAGTGGTTTACAGGGGGCAAAGTTCTTC. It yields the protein CASSGLQGAKFF.

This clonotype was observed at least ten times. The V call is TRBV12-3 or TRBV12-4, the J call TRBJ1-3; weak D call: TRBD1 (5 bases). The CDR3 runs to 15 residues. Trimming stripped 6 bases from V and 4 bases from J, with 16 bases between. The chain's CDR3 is CASSFGTTLGNTIYF. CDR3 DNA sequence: TGTGCCAGCAGCTTCGGGACTACCTTGGGAAACACCATATATTTT.

The DNA of the CDR3 is TGCAGTGCTAGAGATCGGCAGGGGTTGTACACTGAAGCTTTCTTT. Protein: CSARDRQGLYTEAFF. V is TRBV20-1 and J is TRBJ1-1; D is possibly TRBD1 (6 bases). Germline assignment: CDR1 DFQATT and CDR2 SNEGSKA (reference sequence). This CDR3 spans 15 amino acids. V lost 0 bases and J 3 bases, leaving 14 bases between the germline ends.

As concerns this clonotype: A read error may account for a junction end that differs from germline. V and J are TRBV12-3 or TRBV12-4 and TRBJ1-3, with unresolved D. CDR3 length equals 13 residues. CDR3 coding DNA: TGTGCCAGCAGTTTAGCAGACGGAACCACCATATATTTT. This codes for CASSLADGTTIYF.

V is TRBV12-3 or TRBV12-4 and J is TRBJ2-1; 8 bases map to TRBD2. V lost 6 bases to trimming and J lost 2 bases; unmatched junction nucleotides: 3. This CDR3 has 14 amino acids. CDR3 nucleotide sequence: TGTGCCAGCAGGAGCGGGAGACCCTACAATGAGCAGTTCTTC. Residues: CASRSGRPYNEQFF.

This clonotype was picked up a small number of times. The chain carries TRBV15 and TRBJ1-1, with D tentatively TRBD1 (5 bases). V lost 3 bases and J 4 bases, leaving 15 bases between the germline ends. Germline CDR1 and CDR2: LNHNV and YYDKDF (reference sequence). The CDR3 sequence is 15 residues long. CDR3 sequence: CATSRAAWGSTEAFF. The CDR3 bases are TGTGCCACCAGCAGGGCAGCGTGGGGCTCCACTGAAGCTTTCTTT.

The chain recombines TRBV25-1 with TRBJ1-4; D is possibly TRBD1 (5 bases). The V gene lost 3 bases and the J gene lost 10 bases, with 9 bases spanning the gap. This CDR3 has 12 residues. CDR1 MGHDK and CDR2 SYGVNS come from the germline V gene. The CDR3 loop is CASSDLGGKLFF. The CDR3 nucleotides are TGTGCCAGCAGTGATCTCGGGGGAAAACTGTTTTTT.

In nucleotides, the CDR3 is TGCAGTGCTAGAGGTTGGACAGATTATAGCAATCAGCCCCAGCATTTT. Translated: CSARGWTDYSNQPQHF. The rearrangement uses TRBV20-1 and TRBJ1-5, with D possibly being TRBD1 (6 bases). The CDR3 is made up of 16 amino acids. Trimming took 1 base from V and 0 from J, leaving 13 bases between them. The germline V gene encodes CDR1 DFQATT and CDR2 SNEGSKA (reference sequence).

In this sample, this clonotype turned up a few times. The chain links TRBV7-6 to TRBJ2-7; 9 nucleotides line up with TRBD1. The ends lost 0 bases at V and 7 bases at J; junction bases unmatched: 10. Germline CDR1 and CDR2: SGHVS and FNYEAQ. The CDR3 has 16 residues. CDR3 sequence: CASSLAGTGSQREQYF. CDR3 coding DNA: TGTGCCAGCAGCTTAGCGGGGACAGGGTCTCAAAGGGAGCAGTACTTC. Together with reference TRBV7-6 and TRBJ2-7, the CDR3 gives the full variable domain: GAGVSQSPRYKVTKRGQDVALRCDPISGHVSLYWYRQALGQGPEFLTYFNYEAQQDKSGLPNDRFSAERPEGSISTLTIQRTEQRDSAMYRCASSLAGTGSQREQYFGPGTRLTVT.

The CDR3 DNA follows: TGCAGTGCTAGTATCCCCGGCTGGGGTTTGAACACTGAAGCTTTCTTT. Translation: CSASIPGWGLNTEAFF. The chain employs TRBV20-1 and TRBJ1-1, with D unclear. This CDR3 has 16 residues. V was pared by 3 bases and J by 0 bases, with 17 bases between. The germline CDR1 and CDR2 sequences are DFQATT and SNEGSKA (reference sequence).